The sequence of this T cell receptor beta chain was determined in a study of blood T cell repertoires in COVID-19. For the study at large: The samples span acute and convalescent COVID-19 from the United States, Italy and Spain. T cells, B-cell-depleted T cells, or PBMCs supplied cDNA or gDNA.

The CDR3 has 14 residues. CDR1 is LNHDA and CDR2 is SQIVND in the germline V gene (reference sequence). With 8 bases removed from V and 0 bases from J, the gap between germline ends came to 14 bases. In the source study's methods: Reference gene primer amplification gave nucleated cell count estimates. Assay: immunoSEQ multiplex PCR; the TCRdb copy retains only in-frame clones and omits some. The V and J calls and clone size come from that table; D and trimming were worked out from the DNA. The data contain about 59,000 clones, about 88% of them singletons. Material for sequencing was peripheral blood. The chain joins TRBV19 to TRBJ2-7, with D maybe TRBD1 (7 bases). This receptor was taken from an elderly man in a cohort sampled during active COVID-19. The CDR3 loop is CASRRDSLSYEQYF. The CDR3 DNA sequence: TGTGCCAGTCGGAGGGACAGCCTCTCCTACGAGCAGTACTTC.